The rows below give T cell receptor beta chains drawn from one sample of a study of T cell clonotyping in hematopoietic cell transplantation. Clones were sequenced by immunoSEQ multiplex PCR, and TCRdb holds only the in-frame ones, with some missing. The sample lists more than 8,000 clones, about 88% seen once, with more than 4% in the top ten. The sequenced sample was peripheral blood mononuclear cells, obtained at the time of graft-versus-host disease after allogeneic stem cell transplant. These receptors all stem from a male patient aged 55 to 69 who had an allogeneic stem cell transplant from a related donor, so the T cells may come from the graft donor. Some clones in this sample may be carry-over from other donors' samples. The CDR3 runs from the conserved cysteine through the conserved F or W. Fields, in order: CDR3 protein, CDR3 length, V gene, clone size. The size entry is marked missing in some rows and otherwise reads once, few, many or a size class.

CDR3 protein: CASSKGQGSYEQYF
CDR3 length: 14
V gene: TRBV11-1
clone size: -

CDR3 protein: CASSYLRGQEAFF
CDR3 length: 13
V gene: TRBV6-5
clone size: -

CDR3 protein: CASSLGAESSDTQYF
CDR3 length: 15
V gene: TRBV7-2
clone size: -

CDR3 protein: CASSIGQNTEAFF
CDR3 length: 13
V gene: TRBV19
clone size: -

CDR3 protein: CAWTYSWGTNSFSGNTIYF
CDR3 length: 19
V gene: TRBV30
clone size: once

CDR3 protein: CASSLTPGTGGRDGYTF
CDR3 length: 17
V gene: TRBV28
clone size: -

CDR3 protein: CSARQAAEAFF
CDR3 length: 11
V gene: TRBV20-1
clone size: few

CDR3 protein: CASSPTEHRDQETQYF
CDR3 length: 16
V gene: TRBV4-1
clone size: -

CDR3 protein: CASSIGQVGSGNTIYF
CDR3 length: 16
V gene: TRBV19
clone size: -

CDR3 protein: CASSATSGSNTGELFF
CDR3 length: 16
V gene: TRBV5-1
clone size: -

CDR3 protein: CASSFGESGELFF
CDR3 length: 13
V gene: TRBV28
clone size: -

CDR3 protein: CASSYWGSDEQYF
CDR3 length: 13
V gene: TRBV6-5
clone size: -